Listed below are T cell receptor beta chains from one sample, sequenced in a study of Ad26.COV2.S vaccination and SARS-CoV-2 variants. Some clones are missing from TCRdb's copy, which holds only in-frame ones; the method was immunoSEQ multiplex PCR. The table includes 300,000 to 350,000 clones, 90% detected once. The sample in question was peripheral blood, obtained in a trial of Ad26.COV2.S vaccine versus placebo. All receptors come from a person aged 18-65 years who received the Ad26.COV2.S COVID-19 vaccine or a placebo. The CDR3 runs from the conserved cysteine through the conserved F or W. D genes are given only for firm matches. Size values are once, few and many counts, or a class for expanded clones, and some rows have none.

J: TRBJ1-2
V: TRBV11-3
size: NA
D: TRBD1
CDR3: CASSQQGMGTYGYTF
DNA: TGTGCCAGCAGCCAACAGGGGATGGGGACCTATGGCTACACCTTC

J: TRBJ1-1
V: TRBV19
size: few
D: NA
CDR3: CASSMMVNTEAFF
DNA: TGTGCCAGTAGTATGATGGTGAACACTGAAGCTTTCTTT

J: TRBJ2-2
V: TRBV6-2/TRBV6-3
size: NA
D: NA
CDR3: CASSFSRGTGELFF
DNA: TGTGCCAGCAGTTTCTCCCGGGGGACCGGGGAGCTGTTTTTT

J: TRBJ1-1
V: TRBV7-9
size: NA
D: NA
CDR3: CASSSSRVGHTEAFF
DNA: TGTGCCAGCAGCTCATCCAGGGTGGGTCACACTGAAGCTTTCTTT

J: TRBJ2-1
V: TRBV19
size: NA
D: NA
CDR3: CASIGGNEQFF
DNA: TGTGCCAGTATTGGCGGCAATGAGCAGTTCTTC

J: TRBJ2-3
V: TRBV24-1
size: NA
D: NA
CDR3: CATSDGGTFTDTQYF
DNA: TGTGCCACCAGTGACGGGGGAACTTTCACAGATACGCAGTATTTT

J: TRBJ1-1
V: TRBV9
size: NA
D: NA
CDR3: CASSVGDSNTEAFF
DNA: TGTGCCAGCAGCGTCGGGGACTCGAACACTGAAGCTTTCTTT

J: TRBJ2-5
V: TRBV5-1
size: few
D: TRBD2
CDR3: CASSLGLAGAQGETQYF
DNA: TGCGCCAGCAGCTTGGGACTAGCGGGAGCTCAGGGAGAGACCCAGTACTTC

J: TRBJ1-2
V: TRBV7-2
size: few
D: NA
CDR3: CASSSNNYGYTF
DNA: TGTGCCAGCAGCTCAAATAACTATGGCTACACCTTC

J: TRBJ1-1
V: TRBV19
size: NA
D: NA
CDR3: CATSWGMNTEAFF
DNA: TGTGCCACCTCATGGGGGATGAACACTGAAGCTTTCTTT

J: TRBJ1-1
V: TRBV9
size: NA
D: NA
CDR3: CASSAPGTPTEAFF
DNA: TGTGCCAGCAGCGCGCCCGGGACACCCACTGAAGCTTTCTTT

J: TRBJ1-1
V: TRBV19
size: NA
D: TRBD1
CDR3: CASSAIGQVAGTEAFF
DNA: TGTGCCAGTAGTGCCATCGGACAGGTCGCGGGGACTGAAGCTTTCTTT

J: TRBJ1-1
V: TRBV5-4
size: NA
D: NA
CDR3: CASSLWGSRPEAFF
DNA: TGTGCCAGCAGCTTGTGGGGGTCCAGGCCTGAAGCTTTCTTT

J: TRBJ2-1
V: TRBV10-3
size: NA
D: NA
CDR3: CAIRPNGLGIEQFF
DNA: TGTGCCATCCGCCCCAATGGCCTGGGGATTGAGCAGTTCTTC

J: TRBJ1-5
V: TRBV6-5
size: NA
D: TRBD1
CDR3: CASSGQGVQPQHF
DNA: TGTGCCAGCAGCGGACAGGGGGTTCAGCCCCAGCATTTT

J: TRBJ1-2
V: TRBV4-3
size: NA
D: NA
CDR3: CASSQDKAVYGYTF
DNA: TGCGCCAGCAGCCAAGATAAGGCAGTCTATGGCTACACCTTC

J: TRBJ2-2
V: TRBV4-1
size: NA
D: TRBD2
CDR3: CASSRGLAGAGELFF
DNA: TGCGCCAGCAGCCGCGGACTAGCGGGGGCCGGGGAGCTGTTTTTT

J: TRBJ2-1
V: TRBV28
size: NA
D: NA
CDR3: CASSPGGTLKANEQFF
DNA: TGTGCCAGCAGCCCCGGGGGTACTTTGAAAGCCAATGAGCAGTTCTTC

J: TRBJ1-1
V: TRBV27
size: NA
D: NA
CDR3: CASSLRVGEAFF
DNA: TGTGCCAGCAGTTTAAGGGTCGGTGAAGCTTTCTTT

J: TRBJ1-1
V: TRBV3-1/TRBV3-2
size: NA
D: NA
CDR3: CASSPQGNTEAFF
DNA: TGTGCCAGCAGCCCCCAGGGGAACACTGAAGCTTTCTTT

J: TRBJ2-5
V: TRBV21-1
size: NA
D: NA
CDR3: CASSPRGVIRGETQYF
DNA: TGTGCCAGCAGCCCCCGAGGAGTAATCAGGGGAGAGACCCAGTACTTC

J: TRBJ1-1
V: TRBV10-3
size: NA
D: NA
CDR3: CATGGRQEF
DNA: TGTGCCACTGGGGGGAGGCAAGAATTT

J: TRBJ2-3
V: TRBV7-2
size: NA
D: TRBD2
CDR3: CASSQRRGGRGDTQYF
DNA: TGTGCCAGCAGCCAGAGGAGGGGCGGGAGGGGAGATACGCAGTATTTT

J: TRBJ1-5
V: TRBV6-5
size: once
D: NA
CDR3: CASSYTAQEPQHF
DNA: TGTGCCAGCAGTTACACGGCTCAGGAGCCCCAGCATTTT

J: TRBJ1-2
V: TRBV7-2
size: NA
D: NA
CDR3: CASSAPDRIYGYTF
DNA: TGTGCCAGCAGCGCCCCGGACAGAATCTATGGCTACACCTTC

J: TRBJ2-5
V: TRBV7-2
size: NA
D: NA
CDR3: CASSLGGGLRETQYF
DNA: TGTGCCAGCAGCTTAGGTGGGGGTCTGCGAGAGACCCAGTACTTC

J: TRBJ1-1
V: TRBV4-1
size: NA
D: NA
CDR3: CASSLRQTNTEAFF
DNA: TGCGCCAGCAGCCTCCGACAGACGAACACTGAAGCTTTCTTT

J: TRBJ1-1
V: TRBV27
size: NA
D: NA
CDR3: CASSPHGAPEAFF
DNA: TGTGCCAGCAGTCCCCATGGCGCTCCTGAAGCTTTCTTT

J: TRBJ2-1
V: TRBV5-1
size: NA
D: NA
CDR3: CASSSAGWEQFF
DNA: TGCGCCAGCAGCTCCGCGGGGTGGGAGCAGTTCTTC

J: TRBJ1-3
V: TRBV5-1
size: NA
D: NA
CDR3: CASSLDPAGMGNTIYF
DNA: TGCGCCAGCAGCCTAGACCCGGCAGGGATGGGAAACACCATATATTTT

J: TRBJ2-7
V: TRBV12-3/TRBV12-4
size: NA
D: NA
CDR3: CASSWVIVEQYF
DNA: TGTGCCAGCAGTTGGGTGATCGTTGAGCAGTACTTC

J: TRBJ2-7
V: TRBV19
size: once
D: NA
CDR3: CASSGQGGLGEQYF
DNA: TGTGCCAGTAGTGGACAGGGAGGGTTGGGCGAGCAGTACTTC

J: TRBJ1-2
V: TRBV2
size: NA
D: NA
CDR3: CASSERKFLGYTF
DNA: TGTGCCAGCAGTGAAAGAAAATTCTTAGGCTACACCTTC

J: TRBJ2-5
V: TRBV6-2/TRBV6-3
size: NA
D: NA
CDR3: CASSYSSQETQYF
DNA: TGTGCCAGCAGTTACTCTTCTCAAGAGACCCAGTACTTC

J: TRBJ2-3
V: TRBV4-3
size: NA
D: NA
CDR3: CASSQDGRTDTQYF
DNA: TGCGCCAGCAGCCAAGATGGGCGCACAGATACGCAGTATTTT

J: TRBJ2-2
V: TRBV5-4
size: NA
D: NA
CDR3: CASSFMRSGNTGELFF
DNA: TGTGCCAGCAGCTTTATGAGGAGCGGAAACACCGGGGAGCTGTTTTTT

J: TRBJ1-2
V: TRBV4-3
size: NA
D: NA
CDR3: CASSQNQGFGYTF
DNA: TGCGCCAGCAGCCAAAATCAGGGCTTCGGCTACACCTTC